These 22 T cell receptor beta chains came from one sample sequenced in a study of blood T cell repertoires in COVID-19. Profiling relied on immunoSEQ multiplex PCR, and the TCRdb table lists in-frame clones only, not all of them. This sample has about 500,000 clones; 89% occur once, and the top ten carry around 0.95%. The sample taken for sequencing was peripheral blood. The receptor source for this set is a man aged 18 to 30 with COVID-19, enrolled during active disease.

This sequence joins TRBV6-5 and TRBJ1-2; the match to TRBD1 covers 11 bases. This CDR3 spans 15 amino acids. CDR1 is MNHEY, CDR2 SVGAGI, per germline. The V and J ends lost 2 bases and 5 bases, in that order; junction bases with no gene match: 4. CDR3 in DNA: TGTGCCAGCAGTTACGAAGGGACAGGGGGGTATGGCTACACCTTC. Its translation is CASSYEGTGGYGYTF.

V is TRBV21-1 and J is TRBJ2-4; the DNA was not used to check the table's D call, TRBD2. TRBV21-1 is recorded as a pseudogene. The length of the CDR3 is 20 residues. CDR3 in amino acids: CASNSGKTSGVGLAKNIQYF. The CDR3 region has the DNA TGTGCCAGCAACTCTGGAAAGACTAGCGGGGTGGGTCTAGCCAAAAACATTCAGTACTTC.

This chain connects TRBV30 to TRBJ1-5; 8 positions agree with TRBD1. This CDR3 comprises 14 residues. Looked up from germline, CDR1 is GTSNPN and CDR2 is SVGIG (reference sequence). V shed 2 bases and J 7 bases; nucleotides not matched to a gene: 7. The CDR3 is CAWSLDRGLQPQHF. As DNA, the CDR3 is TGTGCCTGGAGTCTAGACAGGGGTCTGCAGCCCCAGCATTTT. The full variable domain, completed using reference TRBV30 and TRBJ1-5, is SQTIHQWPATLVQPVGSPLSLECTVEGTSNPNLYWYRQAAGRGLQLLFYSVGIGQISSEVPQNLSASRPQDRQFILSSKKLLLSDSGFYLCAWSLDRGLQPQHFGDGTRLSIL.

In DNA form, the CDR3 reads TGTGCCAGTAGTCCAGGGGGGACCGAGCAGCATTTT. Protein sequence: CASSPGGTEQHF. This rearrangement joins TRBV19 to TRBJ1-5; 7 nucleotides align to TRBD1. The CDR3 consists of 12 residues. Germline V gene lookup returns CDR1 LNHDA and CDR2 SQIVND (reference sequence). Trimming at V came to 5 bases and at J to 13 bases, leaving 8 bases not matched to a gene.

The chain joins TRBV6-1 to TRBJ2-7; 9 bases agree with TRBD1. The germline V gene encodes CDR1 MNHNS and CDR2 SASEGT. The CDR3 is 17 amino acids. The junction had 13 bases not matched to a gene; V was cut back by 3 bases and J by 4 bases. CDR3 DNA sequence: TGTGCCAGCAGTGACAATCCTGTCCGGGACAGGGCTTACGAGCAGTACTTC. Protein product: CASSDNPVRDRAYEQYF.

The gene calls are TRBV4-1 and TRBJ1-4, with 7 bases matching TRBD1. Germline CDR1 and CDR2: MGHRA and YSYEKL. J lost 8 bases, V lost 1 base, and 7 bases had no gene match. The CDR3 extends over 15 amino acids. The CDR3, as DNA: TGCGCCAGCAGCCAAGTGCCAGGGGGTTGGGAAAAACTGTTTTTT. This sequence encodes CASSQVPGGWEKLFF.

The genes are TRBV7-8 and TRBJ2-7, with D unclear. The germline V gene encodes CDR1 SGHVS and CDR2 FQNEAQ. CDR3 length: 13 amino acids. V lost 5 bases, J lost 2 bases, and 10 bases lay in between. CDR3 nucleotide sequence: TGTGCCAGCAGCCGATACAGTGCCTACGAGCAGTACTTC. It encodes CASSRYSAYEQYF. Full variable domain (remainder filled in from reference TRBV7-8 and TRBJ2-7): GAGVSQSPRYKVAKRGQDVALRCDPISGHVSLFWYQQALGQGPEFLTYFQNEAQLDKSGLPSDRFFAERPEGSVSTLKIQRTQQEDSAVYLCASSRYSAYEQYFGPGTRLTVT.

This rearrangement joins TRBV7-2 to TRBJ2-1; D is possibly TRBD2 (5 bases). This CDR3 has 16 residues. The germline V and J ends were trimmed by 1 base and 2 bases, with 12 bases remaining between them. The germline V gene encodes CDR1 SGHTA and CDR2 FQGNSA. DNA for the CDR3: TGTGCCAGCAGCTTAGACTTAGCGTCAGCCTACAATGAGCAGTTCTTC. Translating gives CASSLDLASAYNEQFF.

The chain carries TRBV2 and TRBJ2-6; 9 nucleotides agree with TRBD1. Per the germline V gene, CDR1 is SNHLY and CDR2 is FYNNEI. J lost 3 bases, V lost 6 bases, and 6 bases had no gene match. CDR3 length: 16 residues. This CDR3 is CASRQGAFNGANVLTF. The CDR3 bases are TGTGCCAGCAGACAGGGGGCGTTTAATGGGGCCAACGTCCTGACTTTC.

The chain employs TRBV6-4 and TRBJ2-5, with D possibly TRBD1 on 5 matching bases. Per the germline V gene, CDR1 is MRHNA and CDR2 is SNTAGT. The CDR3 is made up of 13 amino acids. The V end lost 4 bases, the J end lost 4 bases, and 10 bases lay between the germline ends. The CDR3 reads CASSVQVGETQYF. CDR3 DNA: TGTGCCAGCAGTGTACAGGTGGGAGAGACCCAGTACTTC.

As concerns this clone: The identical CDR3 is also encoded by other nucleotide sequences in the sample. CDR3 DNA sequence: TGTGCCAGCCGGGGGGGGGAGACCCAGTACTTC. This codes for CASRGGETQYF. The chain couples TRBV2 to TRBJ2-5; TRBD2 matches 8 bases. Trimming removed 8 bases from V and 5 bases from J; junction bases left unmatched: 1. CDR3 length equals 11 residues. The germline CDR1 and CDR2 sequences are SNHLY and FYNNEI.

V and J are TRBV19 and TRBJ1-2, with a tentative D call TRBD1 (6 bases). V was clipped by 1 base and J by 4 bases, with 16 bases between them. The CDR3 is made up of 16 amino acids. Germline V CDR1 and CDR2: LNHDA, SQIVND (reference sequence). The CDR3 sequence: CASSIGGGSIVYGYTF. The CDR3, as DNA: TGTGCCAGTAGTATAGGTGGGGGCTCGATCGTCTATGGCTACACCTTC.

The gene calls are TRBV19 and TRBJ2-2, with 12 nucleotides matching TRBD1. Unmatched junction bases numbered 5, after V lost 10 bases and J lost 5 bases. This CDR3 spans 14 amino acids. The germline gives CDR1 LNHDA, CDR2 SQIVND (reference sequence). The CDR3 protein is CATGDRGLTGELFF. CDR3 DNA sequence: TGTGCCACCGGGGACAGGGGGCTTACCGGGGAGCTGTTTTTT.

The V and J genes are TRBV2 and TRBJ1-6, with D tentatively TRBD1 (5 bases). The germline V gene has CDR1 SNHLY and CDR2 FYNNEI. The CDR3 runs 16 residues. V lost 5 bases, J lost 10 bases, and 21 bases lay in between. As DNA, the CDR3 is TGTGCCAGCAGTAGACGTGGGGGGGAAAGCGAATCACCCCTCCACTTT. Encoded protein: CASSRRGGESESPLHF.

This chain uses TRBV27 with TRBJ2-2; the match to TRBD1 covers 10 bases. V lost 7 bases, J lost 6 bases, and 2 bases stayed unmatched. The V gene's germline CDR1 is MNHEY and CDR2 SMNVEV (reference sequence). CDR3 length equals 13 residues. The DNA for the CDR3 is TGTGCCAGCAAAGGACAGGGGGCCGGGGAGCTGTTTTTT. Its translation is CASKGQGAGELFF.

The CDR3 DNA sequence: TGTGCCAGCAAGGGGATCGGCAATCAGCCCCAGCATTTT. Translation gives CASKGIGNQPQHF. This rearrangement joins TRBV12-3 or TRBV12-4 to TRBJ1-5; the D gene is possibly TRBD1 (5 bases). The CDR3 is 13 amino acids. The V end lost 7 bases, the J end lost 2 bases, and 9 bases lay between the germline ends.

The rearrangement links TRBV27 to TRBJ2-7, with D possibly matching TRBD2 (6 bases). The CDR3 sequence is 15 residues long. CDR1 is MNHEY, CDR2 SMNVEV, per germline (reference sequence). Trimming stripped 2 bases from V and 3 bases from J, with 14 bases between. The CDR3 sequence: CASSLGGLGDYEQYF. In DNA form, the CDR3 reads TGTGCCAGCAGTTTAGGAGGGCTAGGTGACTACGAGCAGTACTTC.

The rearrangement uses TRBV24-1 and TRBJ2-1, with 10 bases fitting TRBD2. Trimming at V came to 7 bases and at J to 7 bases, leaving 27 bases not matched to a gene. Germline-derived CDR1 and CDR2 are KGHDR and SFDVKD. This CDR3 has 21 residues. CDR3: CATSPALGQEGSGRGGNEQFF. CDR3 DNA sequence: TGTGCCACCAGCCCGGCCCTAGGACAAGAGGGGAGCGGGAGGGGTGGGAATGAGCAGTTCTTC.

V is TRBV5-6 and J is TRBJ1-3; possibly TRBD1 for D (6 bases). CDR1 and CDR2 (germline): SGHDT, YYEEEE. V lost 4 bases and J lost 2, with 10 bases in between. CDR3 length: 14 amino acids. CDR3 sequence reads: CASSRTGTGNTIYF. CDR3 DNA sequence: TGTGCCAGCAGCCGCACAGGGACTGGAAACACCATATATTTT.

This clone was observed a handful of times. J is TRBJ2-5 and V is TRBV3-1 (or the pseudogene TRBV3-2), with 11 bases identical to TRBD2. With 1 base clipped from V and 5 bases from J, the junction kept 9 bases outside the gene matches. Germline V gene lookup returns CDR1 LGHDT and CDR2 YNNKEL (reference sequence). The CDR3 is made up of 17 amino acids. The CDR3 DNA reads TGTGCCAGCAGCCAAGGTAATCTAGCGGGAGGTCAGGAGACCCAGTACTTC. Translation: CASSQGNLAGGQETQYF.

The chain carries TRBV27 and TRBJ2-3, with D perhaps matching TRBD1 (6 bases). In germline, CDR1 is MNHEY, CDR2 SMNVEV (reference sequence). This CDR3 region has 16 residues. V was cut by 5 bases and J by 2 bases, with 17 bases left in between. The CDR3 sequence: CASSLRTVRFTDTQYF. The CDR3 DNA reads TGTGCCAGCAGTCTCCGGACAGTAAGATTCACAGATACGCAGTATTTT.

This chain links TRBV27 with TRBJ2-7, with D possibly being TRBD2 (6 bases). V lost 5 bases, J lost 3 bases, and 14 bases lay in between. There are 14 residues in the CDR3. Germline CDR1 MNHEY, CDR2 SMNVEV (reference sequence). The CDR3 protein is CASSRAGGNYEQYF. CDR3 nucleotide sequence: TGTGCCAGCAGTCGAGCGGGCGGGAACTACGAGCAGTACTTC.